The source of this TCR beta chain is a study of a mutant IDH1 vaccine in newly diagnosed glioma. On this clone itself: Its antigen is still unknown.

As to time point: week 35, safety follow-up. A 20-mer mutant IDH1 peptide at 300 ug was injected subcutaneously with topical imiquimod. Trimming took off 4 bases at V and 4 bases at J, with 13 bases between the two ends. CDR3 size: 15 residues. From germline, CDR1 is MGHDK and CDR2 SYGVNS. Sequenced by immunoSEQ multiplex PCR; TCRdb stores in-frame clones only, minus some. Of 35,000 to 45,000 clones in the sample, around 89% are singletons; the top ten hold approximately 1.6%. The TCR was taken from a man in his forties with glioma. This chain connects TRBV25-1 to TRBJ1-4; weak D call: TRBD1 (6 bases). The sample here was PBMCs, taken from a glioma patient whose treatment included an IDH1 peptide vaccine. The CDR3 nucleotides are TGTGCCAGCAGTGCCCTCAGGGGAGGTAATGAAAAACTGTTTTTT. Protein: CASSALRGGNEKLFF.